This TCR beta chain stems from a study of cytomegalovirus exposure and HLA in healthy donors. Study-level points and caveats: The authors later found TCR association rates varying by HLA locus, with DRB1 most and HLA-C fewest. V- and J-gene trimming in TCR beta was tied to a missense DCLRE1C variant by an analysis performed later.

Germline loops: CDR1 SNHLY, CDR2 FYNNEI. The J segment lost 1 base and the V segment lost 2 bases, leaving 2 bases of the junction unmatched. This CDR3 contains 16 residues. Regarding this clone: Its specificity is unknown.

PCR amplification relied on 60 Vbeta primers (plus 13 Jbeta primers). Here immunoSEQ multiplex PCR was the method, and the copy in TCRdb shows in-frame clones only, minus some. The profile covers 120,000 or so clones, with about 70% appearing a single time and 4.1% taken by the ten largest. The clonotype was recovered from a woman aged 40 to 50 in good health and CMV-seronegative. The rearrangement uses TRBV2 and TRBJ2-2, with 9 positions matching TRBD1. What was sequenced was PBMCs. The CDR3 region has the DNA TGTGCCAGCAGTGAACAGGGACAGGGGAACACCGGGGAGCTGTTTTTT. The encoded protein is CASSEQGQGNTGELFF.